This T cell receptor (beta chain) was found in a study of OX40 agonist ivuxolimab in advanced cancers. Regarding the complete study: Ivuxolimab was an agonistic, fully human IgG2 monoclonal antibody directed against OX40 (CD134), a costimulatory receptor. Intravenous ivuxolimab was administered to patients every 2 weeks at six dose levels: 0.01, 0.1, 0.3, 1.5, 3 and 10 mg/kg. Of the roughly 54 dose-escalation patients, hepatocellular carcinoma was present in approximately 20, melanoma in around 15, renal cell carcinoma in 9 and head and neck cancer in 9. In the dose-escalation cohort, 65% to 90% of patients were male, and the mean age was around 60 years, with a range of roughly 20 to 80. Prior anti-PD-1, anti-PD-L1 or anti-CTLA-4 therapy was permitted, and checkpoint inhibitors had been received by less than 45% of dose-escalation patients. Partial responses occurred in three dose-escalation patients, of whom one had hepatocellular carcinoma and two had cutaneous melanoma. Peripheral TCRbeta sequencing aimed to test whether ivuxolimab altered TCR sequence diversity and caused clonal T-cell expansion. The paper covers the monotherapy dose-escalation part of the phase I ivuxolimab trial, which included N = 52 patients.

Patients with a history of autoimmune disease or receiving systemic immunosuppression were excluded from the trial. Peripheral blood for TCR sequencing was collected from all dose cohorts at baseline, on cycle 4 day 1, and on cycle 7 day 1. Samples were obtained from an open-label, multicenter, first-in-human phase I dose-escalation trial of ivuxolimab. Adults with locally advanced or metastatic melanoma, renal cell, hepatocellular, or head and neck squamous cell carcinoma were enrolled in the trial. CD4+ and CD8+ T cells were sorted separately from peripheral blood before TCR sequencing. Concerning this clone itself: Its specific antigen is unknown. No quality values exist for individual bases; no much larger clone is one base distant.

Findings and caveats that apply to the study as a whole: In the 0.1-3.0 mg/kg groups, partial responders were among the patients with the lowest normalized peripheral clonal expansion, particularly in CD8+ T cells. After ivuxolimab, expanded clones were on average more numerous among CD8+ T cells than among CD4+ T cells. At doses of 0.1 to 3.0 mg/kg, clonal expansion of both CD4+ and CD8+ T cells in blood was seen between baseline and week 6. Low levels of normalized T-cell clonal expansion were also shown by some nonresponding patients. Antigen specificity was not determined for the clonally expanded peripheral T cells.

V sheds 2 bases and J sheds 6 bases, leaving 14 bases between their ends. The CDR3 has 14 amino acids, counting the end cysteine and phenylalanine. Only CDR3 DNA is held: 42 bases, read in frame from base 1. As encoded in the germline V gene (reference sequence), CDR1 is SGHNT while CDR2 is YYREEE. For sequencing of the TCRbeta CDR3 region, genomic DNA was extracted from the sorted cells. The immunoSEQ Assay was used to sequence the TCRbeta CDR3 regions. TCRdb re-hosts the immuneACCESS table, in-frame sequences only. Its copies lack some clones; in the studies checked, an unresolved V gene accounts for under half of them, and the cause for the rest is not known. This sample gives roughly 80,000 clones in total; around four fifths of them show up just once. The ten top clones hold roughly 1.9% of the sample.

The sequence is built from TRBV5-4 and TRBJ1-1, with no reliable assignment of the D segment. The source material was CD4+ or CD8+ T cells sorted from blood, sampled in a trial of the OX40 agonist ivuxolimab. The sequence was collected from an adult with an advanced solid tumor such as melanoma, head and neck, liver or kidney cancer. The CDR3 corresponds to CASSFRTEGAEAFF. In nucleotides, the sequence is TGTGCCAGCAGCTTTCGGACCGAAGGCGCTGAAGCTTTCTTT.